This entry concerns a single T cell receptor (beta chain). The sequencing template was cDNA reverse transcribed from extracted RNA. The data were produced by immunoSEQ multiplex PCR, yet TCRdb's version contains in-frame clones alone and is incomplete. The data hold 12,000 or so clones, with 60% observed a single time. Sampling of alopecia areata patients yielded lesional scalp punch biopsies as well as peripheral blood. This sample was included in a study of CD8+ T cells in alopecia areata. Turning to the study itself: The duration of tofacitinib was 6 to 18 months, with 6 months off drug afterward.

Trimming stripped 8 bases from V and 7 bases from J, with 21 bases between. Per the germline V gene, CDR1 is LGHNA and CDR2 is YNFKEQ. The CDR3 runs to 15 residues. The clonotype comes from a human donor with alopecia areata. Sample: skin. The gene calls are TRBV4-2 and TRBJ2-1, with TRBD2 as a possible D gene (5 bases). CDR3 region: CASSRGLSVVNEQFF. CDR3 nucleotides: TGTGCCAGCTCCCGAGGGTTATCAGTAGTTAATGAGCAGTTCTTC.